The rows below give T cell receptor beta chains drawn from one sample of a study of PD-1 blockade in classical Hodgkin lymphoma. The repertoire was sequenced with immunoSEQ multiplex PCR; TCRdb's copy has only in-frame clones and lacks some. The sample holds about 15,000 clones, 80% to 90% seen once. Sequencing used peripheral blood mononuclear cells (PBMCs), obtained before the second cycle of nivolumab. Receptor source: a human donor with classical Hodgkin lymphoma. Each CDR3 is given with its conserved first and last residue. Each record gives: clone size, J gene, D gene, V gene, CDR3 length, CDR3 DNA, CDR3 protein. The D gene is left open where the match is weak. Rows may omit the clone size; those that give it use once, few, many or a size class.

NA | TRBJ2-5 | NA | TRBV19 | 13 | TGTGCCAGTAGTATGTCGGGGACGGAGACCCAGTACTTC | CASSMSGTETQYF
NA | TRBJ1-4 | NA | TRBV7-9 | 15 | TGTGCCAGCAGCTTACAGGGGAATTTTAATGAAAAACTGTTTTTT | CASSLQGNFNEKLFF
NA | TRBJ1-5 | NA | TRBV6-5 | 13 | TGTGCCAGCAGTTCAGGTGAGAATCAGCCCCAGCATTTT | CASSSGENQPQHF
NA | TRBJ2-1 | NA | TRBV10-3 | 14 | TGTGCCATCAGTGGCGGGCAGGGGATGGCTGAGCAGTTCTTC | CAISGGQGMAEQFF
NA | TRBJ1-2 | TRBD1 | TRBV4-3 | 16 | TGCGCCAGCAGCCCTATCTCTGGGACAGAGGCGCGAGGCTACACCTTC | CASSPISGTEARGYTF
NA | TRBJ2-5 | NA | TRBV5-4 | 15 | TGTGCCAGCAGCTTGTACGGGATATCCAAAGAGACCCAGTACTTC | CASSLYGISKETQYF
NA | TRBJ2-1 | NA | TRBV5-1 | 14 | TGCGCCAGCAGCTTGTCAGGGTCCTACAATGAGCAGTTCTTC | CASSLSGSYNEQFF
few | TRBJ1-1 | NA | TRBV18 | 13 | TGTGCCAGCTCACCAACAAGGCGAGGTGAAGCTTTCTTT | CASSPTRRGEAFF
once | TRBJ2-6 | NA | TRBV19 | 17 | TGTGCCAGTAGTATAAACTCTCTGAGCTCTGGGGCCAACGTCCTGACTTTC | CASSINSLSSGANVLTF
NA | TRBJ2-5 | NA | TRBV5-4 | 15 | TGTGCCAGCAGCTTGAGACAGGTGGGGCAAGAGACCCAGTACTTC | CASSLRQVGQETQYF
NA | TRBJ1-1 | NA | TRBV7-9 | 17 | TGTGCCAGCAGCTTAAGGATCGGGAAGATTATGAACACTGAAGCTTTCTTT | CASSLRIGKIMNTEAFF
NA | TRBJ1-3 | NA | TRBV7-9 | 16 | TGTGCCAGCAGCTTCACCCCCTTGAGCTCTGGAAACACCATATATTTT | CASSFTPLSSGNTIYF
NA | TRBJ2-7 | NA | TRBV7-2 | 15 | TGTGCCAGCAGCTTAGGGGTAGGGGGGACCTACGAGCAGTACTTC | CASSLGVGGTYEQYF
NA | TRBJ2-7 | NA | TRBV9 | 16 | TGTGCCAGCAGCGTAGAGCCAGGGCAGATTGGCTACGAGCAGTACTTC | CASSVEPGQIGYEQYF
NA | TRBJ2-1 | NA | TRBV29-1 | 15 | TGCAGCGTTGGGCCCAGTGACCGCTCCTACAATGAGCAGTTCTTC | CSVGPSDRSYNEQFF
NA | TRBJ1-1 | TRBD1 | TRBV28 | 15 | TGTGCCAGCAGTTTACGACAGGGCTTTTACACTGAAGCTTTCTTT | CASSLRQGFYTEAFF
NA | TRBJ1-2 | NA | TRBV19 | 12 | TGTGCCAGTAGTATAGAAGGCTATGGCTACACCTTC | CASSIEGYGYTF
NA | TRBJ2-3 | TRBD1 | TRBV5-1 | 16 | TGCGCCAGCAGCGCACCGGGACAGGGAGGCACAGATACGCAGTATTTT | CASSAPGQGGTDTQYF
NA | TRBJ2-2 | NA | TRBV28 | 15 | TGTGCCAGCAGTTTTTTGGGTCGGGACACCGGGGAGCTGTTTTTT | CASSFLGRDTGELFF
NA | TRBJ1-5 | NA | TRBV28 | 13 | TGTGCCAGCAAAGGGGATAGCAATCAGCCCCAGCATTTT | CASKGDSNQPQHF
NA | TRBJ2-3 | TRBD1 | TRBV11-3 | 15 | TGTGCCAGCAGCCCCGGACAGGGAAGGGCAGATACGCAGTATTTT | CASSPGQGRADTQYF
NA | TRBJ1-1 | NA | TRBV5-1 | 15 | TGCGCCAGCAGCAAATCCGGGACAACCTATCCTGAAGCTTTCTTT | CASSKSGTTYPEAFF
NA | TRBJ1-5 | NA | TRBV5-8 | 14 | TGTGCCAGCAGCTTGGCGATGGGTGGAGGGCCCCAGCATTTT | CASSLAMGGGPQHF
NA | TRBJ1-1 | NA | TRBV5-1 | 13 | TGCGCCAGCACCGTGAGTCTGAACACTGAAGCTTTCTTT | CASTVSLNTEAFF
NA | TRBJ2-2 | NA | TRBV6-5 | 15 | TGTGCCAGCAGGGCCGGACTACTGAACACCGGGGAGCTGTTTTTT | CASRAGLLNTGELFF